This TCR beta chain came from a study of T-cell reconstitution after alpha-beta-depleted transplantation in children. The germline V gene encodes CDR1 MGHRA and CDR2 YSYEKL. V lost 1 base, J lost 2 bases, and 9 bases lay in between. This CDR3 has 14 amino acids. This clonotype was counted at least ten times. Preparation of the TCRbeta library involved a method that used unique molecular identifiers. Via MiXCR, TCRdb re-called the PCR reads, giving one row per CDR3 protein. The repertoire holds about 490,000 distinct CDR3 sequences, with about 10% as singletons. The sample was PBMCs, taken before TCRalphabeta/CD19-depleted stem cell transplant. The chain joins TRBV4-1 to TRBJ2-7; D is ambiguous. This receptor was obtained from a child aged 2 to 9 with inherited bone marrow failure, due to receive a stem cell transplant. DNA for the CDR3: TGCGCCAGCAGCCAAGCTGTCTCGCCCTACGAGCAGTACTTC. Encoded protein: CASSQAVSPYEQYF.